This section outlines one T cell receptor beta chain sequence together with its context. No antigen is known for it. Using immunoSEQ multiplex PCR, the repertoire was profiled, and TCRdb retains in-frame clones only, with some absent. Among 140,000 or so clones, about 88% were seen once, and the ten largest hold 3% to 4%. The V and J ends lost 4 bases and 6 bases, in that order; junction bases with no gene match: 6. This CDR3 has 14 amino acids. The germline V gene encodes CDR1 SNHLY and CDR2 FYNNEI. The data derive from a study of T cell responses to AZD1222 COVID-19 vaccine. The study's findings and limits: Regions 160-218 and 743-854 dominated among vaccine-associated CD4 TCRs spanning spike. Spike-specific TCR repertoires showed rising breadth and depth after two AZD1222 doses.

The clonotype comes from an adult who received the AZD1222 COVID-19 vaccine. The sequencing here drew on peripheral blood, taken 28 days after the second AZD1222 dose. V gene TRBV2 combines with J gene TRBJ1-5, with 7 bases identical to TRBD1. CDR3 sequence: CASSGDRASQPQHF. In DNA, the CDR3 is TGTGCCAGCAGTGGAGACAGGGCCAGTCAGCCCCAGCATTTT.